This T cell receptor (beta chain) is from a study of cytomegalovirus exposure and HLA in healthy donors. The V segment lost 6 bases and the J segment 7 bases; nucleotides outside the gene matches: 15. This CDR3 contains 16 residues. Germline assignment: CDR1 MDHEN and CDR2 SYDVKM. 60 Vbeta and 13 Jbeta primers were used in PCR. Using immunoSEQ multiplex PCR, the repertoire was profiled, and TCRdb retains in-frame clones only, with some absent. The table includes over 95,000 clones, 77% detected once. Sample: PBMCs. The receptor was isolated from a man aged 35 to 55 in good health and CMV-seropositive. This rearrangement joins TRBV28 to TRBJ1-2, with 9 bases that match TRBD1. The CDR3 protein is CASSGTLGQGLSGYTF. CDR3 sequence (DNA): TGTGCCAGCAGCGGCACCCTTGGACAGGGGCTTAGTGGCTACACCTTC.